What follows are 12 T cell receptor beta chains derived from one specimen sequenced in a study of metastatic and nonmetastatic thyroid tumors. TCRdb reanalyzed the PCR reads via MiXCR. The table records tens of thousands of clones, over 15% of them present only once. All patients were untreated before thyroid surgery. Sequenced input: blood. The receptors derive from a female donor with papillary thyroid cancer or a benign thyroid nodule (not recorded which). Some clones in this sample may be carry-over from other donors' samples.

The sample holds many counts of this clone. The DNA for the CDR3 is TGTGCCAGCAGAGAGGGGCGTCTGGCTGAAGCTTTCTTT. It translates to CASREGRLAEAFF. The rearrangement links TRBV12-3 or TRBV12-4 to TRBJ1-1, with a weak D call TRBD1 (5 bases). Trimming removed 6 bases at V and 6 bases at J, with 14 bases between. This CDR3 spans 13 amino acids.

This clone was seen a handful of times. The rearrangement links TRBV3-1 to TRBJ1-4; D is uncertain. Germline values: CDR1 LGHDT, CDR2 YNNKEL (reference sequence). The CDR3 is 14 amino acids. Trimming removed 9 bases at V and 4 bases at J, with 15 bases between. The DNA of the CDR3 is TGTGCCAGTGGGGTTATGGGGAGTAATGAAAAACTGTTTTTT. This codes for CASGVMGSNEKLFF.

This clone was observed at least ten times. This rearrangement joins TRBV10-2 to TRBJ1-5; D not certain. Trimming stripped 8 bases from V and 3 bases from J, with 11 bases between. This CDR3 has 13 amino acids. Germline-derived CDR1 and CDR2 are WSHSY and SAAADI. This CDR3 reads CASLGTANQPQHF. Written as DNA, the CDR3 is TGCGCCAGCTTGGGAACAGCCAATCAGCCCCAGCATTTT.

This clone was seen only once. CDR3 sequence reads: CSARGDIEYQPQHF. In nucleotides, the CDR3 is TGCAGTGCTAGAGGGGACATAGAATATCAGCCCCAGCATTTT. The chain uses TRBV20-1 and TRBJ1-5; perhaps TRBD1 as D (6 bases). This CDR3 is built from 14 residues. V lost 1 base and J 5 bases, leaving 12 bases between the germline ends. Germline CDR1 DFQATT, CDR2 SNEGSKA (reference sequence).

The rearrangement joins TRBV12-3 or TRBV12-4 to TRBJ1-6, with D perhaps TRBD1 (5 bases). This CDR3 region has 16 residues. Deletions cut 3 bases from V and 10 bases from J, with 19 bases between. The CDR3 nucleotides read TGTGCCAGCAGTTTTAAAATATCGTCAGGGTACTCACCCCTCCACTTT. Translating gives CASSFKISSGYSPLHF.

Many counts were recorded for this clone. This chain connects TRBV7-2 to TRBJ1-2; 10 bases agree with TRBD1. CDR1 is SGHTA and CDR2 is FQGNSA in the germline V gene. The CDR3 spans 18 residues. Unmatched junction bases numbered 11, after V lost 0 bases and J lost 4 bases. This CDR3 is CASSLARGTGDTSYGYTF. In DNA form, the CDR3 reads TGTGCCAGCAGCTTAGCGCGGGGGACAGGGGATACTAGCTATGGCTACACCTTC.

This clone was found many times. The chain carries TRBV10-1 and TRBJ2-3; D gene ambiguous. V lost 0 bases and J lost 2, with 12 bases in between. The V gene's germline CDR1 is WNHNN and CDR2 SYGVQD (reference sequence). This CDR3 is 16 amino acids long. This CDR3 is CASSESVGGYTDTQYF. The DNA of the CDR3 is TGCGCCAGCAGTGAGTCGGTGGGCGGTTACACAGATACGCAGTATTTT.

The CDR3 protein is CSAHPRGTGANTEAFF. The CDR3 DNA reads TGCAGTGCACACCCAAGAGGGACAGGGGCGAACACTGAAGCTTTCTTT. The chain is built from TRBV20-1 and TRBJ1-1; 10 bases map to TRBD1. The CDR3 loop spans 16 amino acids. CDR1 DFQATT and CDR2 SNEGSKA come from the germline V gene (reference sequence). The V gene end was trimmed by 6 bases and the J gene end by 1 base; junction bases not matched to a gene: 11.

This clone was picked up a small number of times. This chain joins TRBV12-3 or TRBV12-4 and TRBJ2-1, with 10 bases aligning to TRBD2. With V trimmed by 2 bases and J by 2 bases, 6 bases remained unmatched. The CDR3 runs 17 residues. This CDR3 is CASSLSISGGPYNEQFF. The CDR3 bases are TGTGCCAGCAGTTTAAGTATTAGCGGGGGGCCCTACAATGAGCAGTTCTTC.

This clone has at least ten counts. V is TRBV6-2 or TRBV6-3 and J is TRBJ2-1, with a possible D match to TRBD1 (5 bases). CDR3 length: 13 amino acids. Germline loops: CDR1 MNHEY, CDR2 SVGEGT. The V gene lost 1 base and the J gene lost 5 bases, with 6 bases spanning the gap. The CDR3 DNA reads as TGTGCCAGCAGTTACTGGGGCCACAATGAGCAGTTCTTC. This gives the protein CASSYWGHNEQFF.

The V gene is TRBV5-4, the J gene TRBJ2-2; 7 nucleotides line up with TRBD1. Germline CDR1 reads SGHNT; CDR2 reads YYREEE (reference sequence). V gave up 1 base and J gave up 6 bases; unmatched junction bases: 0. CDR3 size: 13 residues. The CDR3 spells CASSLTGAGELFF. The CDR3 DNA reads as TGTGCCAGCAGCTTGACAGGGGCCGGGGAGCTGTTTTTT.

This clone came up a few times. The chain has TRBV6-4 and TRBJ2-3; maybe TRBD2 (6 bases). Germline-derived CDR1 and CDR2 are MRHNA and SNTAGT. This CDR3 comprises 15 residues. V lost 5 bases to trimming and J lost 0 bases, with 12 bases between them. Written as DNA, the CDR3 is TGTGCCAGCAGTCGTATAGCGGCTAGCACAGATACGCAGTATTTT. It specifies CASSRIAASTDTQYF.